Following are 32 T cell receptor beta chains from one sample sequenced in a study of T-cell memory formation after mild COVID-19 (dated by TCRdb to the early 2020s). Library prep was done by 5' RACE. Sequencer: Illumina NovaSeq 6000. TCRdb passed the public sequencing reads through fastp at Q25 and MiXCR, retaining productive beta sequences. Rows with a matching CDR3 protein are joined into one entry that keeps the most common DNA and genes. Within this sample are a few hundred thousand distinct CDR3 sequences, with 20% to 25% of them counted one time only. The biggest ten clones account for approximately 22% of the sample. The specimen sequenced was PBMCs or a T cell subset sorted from them (not recorded which). These receptors were taken from a man aged 18 to 35 who had mild COVID-19 (a few samples of this study predate the infection). The sample titles of this study are shuffled in the database, so cell type and time point are left out; the donor was told from shared clones.

The chain couples TRBV12-3 or TRBV12-4 to TRBJ1-1, with TRBD1 as a possible D gene (6 bases). Trimming took off 3 bases at V and 1 base at J, with 12 bases between the two ends. The CDR3 covers 15 residues. CDR3 protein: CASSFQTGGNTEAFF. The CDR3 nucleotides are TGTGCCAGCAGTTTCCAGACAGGAGGGAACACTGAAGCTTTCTTT.

This clonotype has more than one count but fewer than ten. The V call is TRBV7-3, the J call TRBJ2-7, with no clear D. Germline V gives CDR1 SGHTA, CDR2 FQGTGA. Trimming removed 3 bases from V and 4 bases from J, with 16 bases in between. This CDR3 contains 15 residues. The CDR3 protein is CASSFALTRTYEQYV. The CDR3 DNA follows: TGTGCCAGCAGCTTCGCACTGACGAGAACTTACGAGCAGTACGTC.

This clonotype occurred a few times. CDR3 protein: CSARGLANVLTF. The DNA of the CDR3 is TGCAGTGCTAGAGGATTGGCTAACGTCCTGACTTTC. The V and J genes are TRBV20-1 and TRBJ2-6; D is ambiguous. This CDR3 has 12 residues. Germline values: CDR1 DFQATT, CDR2 SNEGSKA (reference sequence). V lost 1 base and J 10 bases, leaving 8 bases between the germline ends.

The rearrangement links TRBV9 to TRBJ2-3, with 10 bases matching TRBD1. The CDR3 is made up of 18 amino acids. Germline loops: CDR1 SGDLS, CDR2 YYNGEE. J lost 4 bases, V lost 3 bases, and 14 bases had no gene match. CDR3 nucleotides: TGTGCCAGCAGCGATAGGATCCCCGGGACAGGGGATTCAGATACGCAGTATTTT. Translating it yields CASSDRIPGTGDSDTQYF.

This clonotype was seen a handful of times. The chain joins TRBV18 to TRBJ2-6; D gene ambiguous. The CDR3 contains 15 residues. CDR1 is KGHSH and CDR2 is LQKENI in the germline V gene. Trimming removed 2 bases from V and 0 bases from J, with 5 bases in between. CDR3 sequence reads: CASSPWDSGANVLTF. DNA for the CDR3: TGTGCCAGCTCACCATGGGACTCTGGGGCCAACGTCCTGACTTTC. Filled out from reference TRBV18 and TRBJ2-6, the complete variable domain reads NAGVMQNPRHLVRRRGQEARLRCSPMKGHSHVYWYRQLPEEGLKFMVYLQKENIIDESGMPKERFSAEFPKEGPSILRIQQVVRGDSAAYFCASSPWDSGANVLTFGAGSRLTVL.

V is TRBV4-1 and J is TRBJ2-3; no definite D call. The ends were cut back, 3 bases at V and 3 bases at J, with 4 bases in the middle. This CDR3 spans 12 amino acids. Germline values: CDR1 MGHRA, CDR2 YSYEKL. CDR3 residues: CASSQFTDTQYF. The CDR3 region has the DNA TGCGCCAGCAGCCAGTTTACAGATACGCAGTATTTT.

CDR3 coding DNA: TGTGCCAGCAGCCCCAGCGGGGCCGTAGAGACCCAGTACTTC. Translated: CASSPSGAVETQYF. The chain links TRBV7-6 to TRBJ2-5; TRBD2 agrees at 7 bases. Germline V gene lookup returns CDR1 SGHVS and CDR2 FNYEAQ. Losses at the gene ends were 5 bases for V and 4 bases for J; bases not matched to a gene: 7. The CDR3 runs 14 residues.

There are a few counts of this clonotype. Written as DNA, the CDR3 is TGTGCCTGGAGTGCAGGGGGCAAATACTACTTC. Its translation is CAWSAGGKYYF. The rearrangement links TRBV30 to TRBJ2-7; 8 bases are shared with TRBD1. V trimming: 1 base; J trimming: 13 bases; junction bases outside the gene matches: 6. Per germline, CDR1 GTSNPN and CDR2 SVGIG (reference sequence). CDR3 length: 11 amino acids.

This clonotype was counted between two and nine times. V and J are TRBV11-2 and TRBJ1-3, with unresolved D. V shed 0 bases and J shed 10 bases, with 10 bases lying between them. This CDR3 comprises 13 residues. Germline V gene data show CDR1 as SGHAT and CDR2 as FQNNGV. The CDR3 DNA reads as TGTGCCAGCAGCTTAGAGGGCGGACGGACCATATATTTT. Its translation is CASSLEGGRTIYF.

The rearrangement links TRBV7-9 to TRBJ1-1, with TRBD1 as a possible D gene (6 bases). The length of the CDR3 is 15 residues. Germline-derived CDR1 and CDR2 are SEHNR and FQNEAQ (reference sequence). Trimming removed 2 bases from V and 3 bases from J, with 13 bases in between. This CDR3 reads CASSLRSGVDTEAFF. The CDR3 DNA reads as TGTGCCAGCAGCTTAAGGTCAGGGGTCGACACTGAAGCTTTCTTT. Drawing the rest from reference TRBV7-9 and TRBJ1-1, the complete variable domain is DTGVSQNPRHKITKRGQNVTFRCDPISEHNRLYWYRQTLGQGPEFLTYFQNEAQLEKSRLLSDRFSAERPKGSFSTLEIQRTEQGDSAMYLCASSLRSGVDTEAFFGQGTRLTVV.

V and J are TRBV5-1 and TRBJ2-3, with 13 nucleotides matching TRBD2. This CDR3 comprises 16 residues. J was trimmed by 6 bases and V by 1 base; bases with no gene match: 5. Germline lookup yields CDR1 SGHRS and CDR2 YFSETQ. CDR3 DNA sequence: TGCGCCAGCAGCTTGCCCGGGACTAGCGGGATGGATACGCAGTATTTT. Its protein product is CASSLPGTSGMDTQYF. The full variable domain, with the rest looked up from reference TRBV5-1 and TRBJ2-3, is KAGVTQTPRYLIKTRGQQVTLSCSPISGHRSVSWYQQTPGQGLQFLFEYFSETQRNKGNFPGRFSGRQFSNSRSEMNVSTLELGDSALYLCASSLPGTSGMDTQYFGPGTRLTVL.

The J gene is TRBJ1-1, the V gene TRBV5-4; unclear D gene. Germline V CDR1 and CDR2: SGHNT, YYREEE (reference sequence). V dropped 7 bases and J dropped 4 bases, with 2 bases sitting between them. This CDR3 is built from 9 residues. The CDR3 sequence is CASGTEAFF. CDR3 sequence (DNA): TGTGCCAGCGGCACTGAAGCTTTCTTT.

This clonotype was picked up many times. The chain links TRBV27 to TRBJ2-3; D uncertain. In germline, CDR1 is MNHEY, CDR2 SMNVEV (reference sequence). V was clipped by 11 bases and J by 5 bases, with 17 bases between them. This CDR3 region has 13 residues. CDR3 sequence reads: CAPANPEEDTQYF. The CDR3 bases are TGTGCCCCCGCGAATCCCGAGGAAGATACGCAGTATTTT.

This clonotype was counted only a few times. The chain is built from TRBV6-6 and TRBJ1-4; TRBD1 might be the D (6 bases). Per the germline V gene, CDR1 is MNHNY and CDR2 is SVGAGI (reference sequence). V gave up 4 bases and J gave up 7 bases, with 10 bases separating them. The CDR3 totals 13 residues. CDR3: CASSSQGGEKLFF. The CDR3 nucleotides read TGTGCCAGCAGTTCACAGGGTGGTGAAAAACTGTTTTTT.

This clonotype occurred a few times. This chain uses TRBV5-1 with TRBJ2-3; 7 bases map to TRBD2. V dropped 5 bases and J dropped 2; count of bases not matched to a gene: 2. The germline V gene encodes CDR1 SGHRS and CDR2 YFSETQ. This CDR3 contains 13 residues. CDR3 coding DNA: TGCGCCAGCAGGGGACTACTCACAGATACGCAGTATTTT. Encoded protein: CASRGLLTDTQYF.

This clonotype was detected many times. The V call is TRBV5-1, the J call TRBJ1-1, with D unresolved. The germline V gene encodes CDR1 SGHRS and CDR2 YFSETQ. Trimming cost V 0 bases and J 1 base, with 10 bases left between them. CDR3 length equals 15 residues. CDR3 bases: TGCGCCAGCAGCTTGGTCGTTTCCTCGAACACTGAAGCTTTCTTT. Its translation is CASSLVVSSNTEAFF.

The rearrangement joins TRBV7-2 to TRBJ2-1; possible D gene TRBD1, 6 bases. CDR3 size: 18 residues. Germline assignment: CDR1 SGHTA and CDR2 FQGNSA. V was trimmed by 2 bases and J by 3 bases, leaving 20 bases between them. CDR3 amino acids: CASSLWVRGTTVYNEQFF. As DNA, the CDR3 is TGTGCCAGCAGCTTATGGGTTAGGGGGACGACCGTCTACAATGAGCAGTTCTTC.

In this sample, this clonotype turned up a few times. V is TRBV12-3 or TRBV12-4 and J is TRBJ2-3; D is unclear. The V end was cut by 8 bases, the J end by 0 bases, with 18 bases between. The length of the CDR3 is 16 residues. Here the CDR3 DNA reads TGTGCCAGCGGCCCTAGGGCAGAGGAGAGCACAGATACGCAGTATTTT. Translation gives CASGPRAEESTDTQYF.

This clonotype was counted ten times or more. The J gene is TRBJ2-7, the V gene TRBV7-2, with 11 bases identical to TRBD1. CDR3 length: 14 amino acids. V lost 8 bases to trimming and J lost 2 bases; unmatched junction nucleotides: 5. Germline loops: CDR1 SGHTA, CDR2 FQGNSA. The CDR3 DNA is TGTGCCAGCGCTAAGGACAGGGGGCCCTACGAGCAGTACGTC. Protein sequence: CASAKDRGPYEQYV.

About this clonotype: One junction end disagrees with the germline gene, perhaps due to a read error. V and J are TRBV7-9 and TRBJ2-3; possibly TRBD2 for D (6 bases). CDR1 SEHNR and CDR2 FQNEAQ come from the germline V gene (reference sequence). This CDR3 spans 12 amino acids. The CDR3 nucleotides read TGTGCCAGCAGCTTAGAGTGGGACTCCGAGAATTTT. Protein: CASSLEWDSENF.

The chain combines TRBV4-1 with TRBJ2-5; the match to TRBD2 covers 7 bases. The CDR3 consists of 14 residues. The J segment lost 5 bases and the V segment lost 4 bases, leaving 7 bases of the junction unmatched. Germline V gene data show CDR1 as MGHRA and CDR2 as YSYEKL. The CDR3 loop reads CASSRREGLETQYF. DNA of the CDR3: TGCGCCAGCAGCCGGAGGGAGGGGTTGGAGACCCAGTACTTC.

The rearrangement joins TRBV7-6 to TRBJ1-1; unclear D gene. The CDR3 consists of 15 residues. Per germline, CDR1 SGHVS and CDR2 FNYEAQ. Between the trimmed V and J ends, which lost 5 bases and 2 bases, there was a span of 15 bases. This CDR3 is CASSPTSEVNTEAFF. CDR3 DNA sequence: TGTGCCAGCAGCCCAACCTCGGAGGTCAACACTGAAGCTTTCTTT.

The sample holds a few counts of this clonotype. This rearrangement joins TRBV20-1 to TRBJ2-4; D unclear. The CDR3 has 15 amino acids. CDR1 is DFQATT, CDR2 SNEGSKA, per germline (reference sequence). The ends were cut back, 5 bases at V and 3 bases at J, with 17 bases in the middle. CDR3 loop: CSAPDARKDKNIQYF. The CDR3 coding sequence is TGCAGTGCTCCCGACGCGAGGAAGGACAAAAACATTCAGTACTTC.

This chain uses TRBV20-1 with TRBJ1-2; TRBD1 might be the D (5 bases). This CDR3 has 13 amino acids. Trimming shortened V by 5 bases and J by 8 bases, and 18 bases separated the two germline ends. Germline lookup yields CDR1 DFQATT and CDR2 SNEGSKA (reference sequence). The DNA of the CDR3 is TGCAGTGCTCTCATCGGCGGGGCAAGCGGCTACACCTTC. Translated: CSALIGGASGYTF.

The rearrangement joins TRBV7-2 to TRBJ2-3, with TRBD1 identical over 9 bases. V was pared by 2 bases and J by 3 bases, with 3 bases of the junction left unmatched. Per germline, CDR1 SGHTA and CDR2 FQGNSA. CDR3 length: 15 residues. The CDR3, as DNA: TGTGCCAGCAGCTTAAACAGGGGGCCGACAGATACGCAGTATTTT. It is translated as CASSLNRGPTDTQYF.

The chain carries TRBV5-1 and TRBJ1-1; D is unresolved. The CDR3 totals 18 residues. CDR1 is SGHRS and CDR2 is YFSETQ in the germline V gene. Trimming pared 5 bases from V and 0 bases from J, leaving 23 bases between. Written as DNA, the CDR3 is TGCGCCAGCAGTCGTTTCGGCAAGGAAAGCCTAATGAACACTGAAGCTTTCTTT. Its translation: CASSRFGKESLMNTEAFF.

The V call is TRBV9, the J call TRBJ2-2; TRBD2 aligns across 7 bases. Germline trimming cut 6 bases from V and 7 bases from J; bases unmatched to any gene: 9. The CDR3 extends over 14 amino acids. Germline values: CDR1 SGDLS, CDR2 YYNGEE. CDR3 sequence reads: CASTFGRASGELFF. In nucleotides, the CDR3 is TGTGCCAGCACCTTTGGGAGGGCGAGCGGGGAGCTGTTTTTT.

The V call is TRBV29-1, the J call TRBJ2-1; D call uncertain. CDR1 and CDR2 from the germline V gene are SQVTM and ANQGSEA. V shed 4 bases and J shed 1 base, with 8 bases lying between them. The CDR3 consists of 13 residues. CDR3 DNA sequence: TGCAGCGTTGCCTCCCTATCCTACAATGAGCAGTTCTTC. This sequence encodes CSVASLSYNEQFF.

V gene TRBV7-9 combines with J gene TRBJ1-6; 11 bases agree with TRBD1. The CDR3 covers 17 residues. CDR1 and CDR2 (germline): SEHNR, FQNEAQ (reference sequence). V shed 4 bases and J 14 bases; nucleotides not matched to a gene: 16. The CDR3 DNA reads TGTGCCAGCAGCTCTCGACCTAGGGGACAGGGGGTAATAACCCTCCACTTT. Residues: CASSSRPRGQGVITLHF.

CDR3 protein: CASSQNSLGTDTQYF. In DNA, the CDR3 is TGTGCCAGCAGCCAAAACAGTCTCGGGACAGATACGCAGTATTTT. The chain has TRBV3-1 and TRBJ2-3, with D unclear. V lost 2 bases to trimming and J lost 3 bases, with 12 bases between them. The CDR3 has 15 residues. CDR1 and CDR2 (germline): LGHDT, YNNKEL (reference sequence).

V usage is TRBV4-2 and J usage is TRBJ1-1, with 7 bases fitting TRBD1. The trim removed 5 bases at V and 3 bases at J, leaving 6 bases unmatched. The CDR3 spans 14 residues. Germline lookup yields CDR1 LGHNA and CDR2 YNFKEQ. The chain's CDR3 is CASSDRDRDTEAFF. In DNA, the CDR3 is TGTGCCAGCAGCGACAGGGATAGGGACACTGAAGCTTTCTTT.

The V and J genes are TRBV12-3 or TRBV12-4 and TRBJ2-1, with 8 nucleotides matching TRBD1. The CDR3 runs 15 residues. The trim removed 6 bases at V and 8 bases at J, leaving 12 bases unmatched. As DNA, the CDR3 is TGTGCCAGCAGAACCCAGGGACAGGCGTGGCATGAGCAGTTCTTC. Its translation: CASRTQGQAWHEQFF.